The subject of this entry is one T cell receptor beta chain. The target antigen is unknown. The sample originates from a study of molecular identifiers for immune sequencing clone quantification. The overall study: RNA, taken in replicates from about 20,000 or 100,000 naive CD8 cells, was split five ways, with four sequenced.

Study results and limitations: Some 970,000 naive cells reportedly did not prevent detection of spiked Jurkat TCR RNA from one cell.

This CDR3 has 15 amino acids. Germline V gives CDR1 LNHDA, CDR2 SQIVND (reference sequence). V shed 6 bases and J 4 bases; nucleotides not matched to a gene: 6. Making the bulk TCR libraries relied on previously described methods and listed TCR primers. TCRdb ran MiXCR on the PCR reads and lists one entry per CDR3 protein. The repertoire holds under 600,000 distinct CDR3 sequences, with about a fifth as singletons. The specimen sequenced was naive CD8+ T cells from blood, with Jurkat cell RNA spiked in. Noted subset: FACS-sorted CD8+CD4-CCR7+CD45RA+ naive T cells. This clonotype was sampled from a human donor in good health. Some libraries in this study had Jurkat cell RNA spiked in. The chain recombines TRBV19 with TRBJ1-1, with 12 positions matching TRBD1. The CDR3 reads CASSRGTGGVTEAFF. The CDR3 coding sequence is TGTGCCAGTAGCCGGGGGACAGGGGGCGTCACTGAAGCTTTCTTT.